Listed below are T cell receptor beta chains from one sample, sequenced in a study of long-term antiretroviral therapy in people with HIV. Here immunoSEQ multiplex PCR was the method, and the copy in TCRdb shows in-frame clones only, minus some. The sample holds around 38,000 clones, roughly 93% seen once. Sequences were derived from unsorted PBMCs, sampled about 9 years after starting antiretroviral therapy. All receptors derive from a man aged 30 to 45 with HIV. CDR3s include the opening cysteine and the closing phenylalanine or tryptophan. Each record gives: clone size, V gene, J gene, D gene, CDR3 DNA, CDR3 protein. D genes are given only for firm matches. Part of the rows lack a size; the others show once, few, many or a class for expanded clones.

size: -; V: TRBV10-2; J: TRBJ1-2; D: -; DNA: TGCGCCAGCAGTGTGGGGGACTATGGCTACACCTTC; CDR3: CASSVGDYGYTF
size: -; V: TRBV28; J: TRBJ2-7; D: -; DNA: TGTGCCAGCAATTTGTACACCCACGAGCAGTACTTC; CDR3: CASNLYTHEQYF
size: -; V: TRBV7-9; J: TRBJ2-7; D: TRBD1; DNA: TGTGCCAGCAGCAAAGAAGGGGGCGACTCCTACGAGCAGTACTTC; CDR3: CASSKEGGDSYEQYF
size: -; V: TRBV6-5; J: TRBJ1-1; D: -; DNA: TGTGCCAGCATCAACAGCCCAGGGACTGAAGCTTTCTTT; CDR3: CASINSPGTEAFF
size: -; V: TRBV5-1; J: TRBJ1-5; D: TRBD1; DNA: TGCGCCAGCAGCTTTGGCGAGGGGGCATCGCCCCAGCATTTT; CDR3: CASSFGEGASPQHF
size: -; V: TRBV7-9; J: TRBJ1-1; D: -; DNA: TGTGCCAGCAGCGGAGACGATTCAGGGGTTCCTGAAGCTTTCTTT; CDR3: CASSGDDSGVPEAFF
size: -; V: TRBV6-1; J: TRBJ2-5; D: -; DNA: TGTGCCAGCAGTGAAGGGTGGGCTGGGGAGACCCAGTACTTC; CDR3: CASSEGWAGETQYF
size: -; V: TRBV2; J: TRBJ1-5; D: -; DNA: TGTGCCAGCAGTGGTTCTTATCAGCCCCAGCATTTT; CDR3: CASSGSYQPQHF
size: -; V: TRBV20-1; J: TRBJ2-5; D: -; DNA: TGCAGTGCTAGAGTGGCGGGGACCCAGTACTTC; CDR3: CSARVAGTQYF
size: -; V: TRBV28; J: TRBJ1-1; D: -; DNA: TGTGCCAGCAGACAAACACTCCGGGGCCCTATCCTCCTTAACACTGAAGCTTTCTTT; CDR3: CASRQTLRGPILLNTEAFF
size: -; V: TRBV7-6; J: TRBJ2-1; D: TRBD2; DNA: TGTGCCAGCAGCTCAATAGCGGGCGCCAACAATGAGCAGTTCTTC; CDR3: CASSSIAGANNEQFF
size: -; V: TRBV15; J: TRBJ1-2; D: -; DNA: TGTGCCACCAGCAGTGTAAACTATGGCTACACCTTC; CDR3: CATSSVNYGYTF
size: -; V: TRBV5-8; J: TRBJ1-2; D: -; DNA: TGTGCCAGCAGCTCCCAACAGCACTATGGCTACACCTTC; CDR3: CASSSQQHYGYTF
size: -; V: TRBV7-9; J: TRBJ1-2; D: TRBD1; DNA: TGTGCCAGCAGCTTAGAACAGGGGATCGGTGGCTACACCTTC; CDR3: CASSLEQGIGGYTF
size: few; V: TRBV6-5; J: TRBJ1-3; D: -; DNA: TGTGCCAGCAGTCTGGGACACAACTCTGGAAACACCATATATTTT; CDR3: CASSLGHNSGNTIYF
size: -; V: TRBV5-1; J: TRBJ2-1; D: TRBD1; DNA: TGCGCCAGCAGCCCCCCGGGACAGGGTGCCTACAATGAGCAGTTCTTC; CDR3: CASSPPGQGAYNEQFF
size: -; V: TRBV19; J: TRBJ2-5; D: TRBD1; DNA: TGTGCCAGTAGTCCCAGACAGGGGACGGGGACCCAGTACTTC; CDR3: CASSPRQGTGTQYF
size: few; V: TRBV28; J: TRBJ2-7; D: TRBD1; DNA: TGTGCCAGCAGTTCTTACGAGACCCGGGACAGGGGCTACGAGCAGTACTTC; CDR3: CASSSYETRDRGYEQYF
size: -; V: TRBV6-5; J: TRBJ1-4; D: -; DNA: TGTGCCAGCAGTTTGTGGGGCCCGGGGGCTAATGAAAAACTGTTTTTT; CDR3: CASSLWGPGANEKLFF
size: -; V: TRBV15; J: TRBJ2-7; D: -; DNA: TGTGCCACCAGCAGAGGAGGGTCGGAGGCATACGAGCAGTACTTC; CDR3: CATSRGGSEAYEQYF
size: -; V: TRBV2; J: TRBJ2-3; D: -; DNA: TGTGCCAGCAGTGTGACCGATACGCAGTATTTT; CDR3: CASSVTDTQYF
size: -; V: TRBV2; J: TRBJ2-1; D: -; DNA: TGTGCCAGCAGCGCCGGGGCAAGCTCCTACAATGAGCAGTTCTTC; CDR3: CASSAGASSYNEQFF
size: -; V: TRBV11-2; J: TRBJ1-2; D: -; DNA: TGTGCCAGCAGCCTTAGGGGGACCTATGGCTACACCTTC; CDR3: CASSLRGTYGYTF
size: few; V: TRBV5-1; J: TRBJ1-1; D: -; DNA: TGCGCCAGCAGCTTGTTCCAGGACGACACTGAAGCTTTCTTT; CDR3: CASSLFQDDTEAFF
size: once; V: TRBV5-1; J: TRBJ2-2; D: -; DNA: TGCGCCAGCAGCTTGGGGGGCTCTGGTAACACCGGGGAGCTGTTTTTT; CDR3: CASSLGGSGNTGELFF
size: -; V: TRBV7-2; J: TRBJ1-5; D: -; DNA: TGTGCCAGCAGCGAAAAGGCGGGGCTACAGCCCCAGCATTTT; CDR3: CASSEKAGLQPQHF
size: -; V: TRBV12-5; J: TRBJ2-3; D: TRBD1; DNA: TGTGCTAGTGCCGAGGGGGCCCCGAGAGATACGCAGTATTTT; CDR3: CASAEGAPRDTQYF
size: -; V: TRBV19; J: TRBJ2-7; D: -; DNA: TGTGCCAGTAGTATAGATCAACCCGAGGGTGTCACCACTCATTACGAGCAGTACTTC; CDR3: CASSIDQPEGVTTHYEQYF
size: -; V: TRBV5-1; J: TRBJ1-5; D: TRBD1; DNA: TGCGCCAGCAGCCCCGGACAGGCTAATAGCAATCAGCCCCAGCATTTT; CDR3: CASSPGQANSNQPQHF
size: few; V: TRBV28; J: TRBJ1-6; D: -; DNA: TGTGCCAGCCAAATCCCGGCGGGGTCAGGATCACCCCTCCACTTT; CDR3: CASQIPAGSGSPLHF
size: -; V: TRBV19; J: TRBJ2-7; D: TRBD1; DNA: TGTGCCAGGCCTGGACAGGGACCCTACGAGCAGTACTTC; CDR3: CARPGQGPYEQYF
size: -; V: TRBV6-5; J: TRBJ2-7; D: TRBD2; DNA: TGTGCCAGCCAACGGGGGGGGGCAAGCGAGCAGTACTTC; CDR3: CASQRGGASEQYF
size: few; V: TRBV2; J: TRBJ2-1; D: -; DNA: TGTGCCAGCAGTGAAGGGTTAAATTCCTACAATGAGCAGTTCTTC; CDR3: CASSEGLNSYNEQFF
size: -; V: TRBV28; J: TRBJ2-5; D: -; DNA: TGTGCCAGCAGTTTATTGCAGGGGCAAGAGACCCAGTACTTC; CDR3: CASSLLQGQETQYF
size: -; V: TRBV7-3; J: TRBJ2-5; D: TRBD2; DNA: TGTGCCAGCAGCTTAGGTCTAGCGGGGGGGGGAGAGACCCAGTACTTC; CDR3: CASSLGLAGGGETQYF
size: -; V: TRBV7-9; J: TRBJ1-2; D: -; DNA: TGTGCCAGCAGCCTAGCGGCAGGGGATGGCTACACCTTC; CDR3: CASSLAAGDGYTF
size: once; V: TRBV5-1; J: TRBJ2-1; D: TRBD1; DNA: TGCGCCAGCAGCGGGGGGACAGGGTCCTACAATGAGCAGTTCTTC; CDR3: CASSGGTGSYNEQFF
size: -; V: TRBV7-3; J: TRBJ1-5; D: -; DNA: TGTGCCAGCTCTTTGGGCTTTGATCAGCCCCAGCATTTT; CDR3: CASSLGFDQPQHF
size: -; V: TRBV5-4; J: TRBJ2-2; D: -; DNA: TGTGCCAGCAGCTTGGTAGGAGGGAGAAGAAACACCGGGGAGCTGTTTTTT; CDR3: CASSLVGGRRNTGELFF
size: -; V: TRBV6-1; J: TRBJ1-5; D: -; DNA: TGTGCCAGCAGTGAGGTACAGAATCAGCCCCAGCATTTT; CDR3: CASSEVQNQPQHF
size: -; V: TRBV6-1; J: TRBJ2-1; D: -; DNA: TGTGCCAGCAGTGAAGGGGTGAACCCCTACAATGAGCAGTTCTTC; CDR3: CASSEGVNPYNEQFF
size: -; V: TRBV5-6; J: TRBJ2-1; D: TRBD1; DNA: TGTGCCAGCACCGGACAGGGTAGGAACAATGAGCAGTTCTTC; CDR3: CASTGQGRNNEQFF
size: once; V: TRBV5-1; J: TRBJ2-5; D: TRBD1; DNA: TGCGCCTCCGAAACCACAGGGGGACAAGAGACCCAGTACTTC; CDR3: CASETTGGQETQYF
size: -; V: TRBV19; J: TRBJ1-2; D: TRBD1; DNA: TGTGCCAGTAGTTATTCCCCAACCTACAGGGGCATGGATGGCTACACCTTC; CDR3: CASSYSPTYRGMDGYTF
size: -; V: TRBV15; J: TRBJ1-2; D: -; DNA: TGTGCCACCAGCAGAGAACAGGAGAACTATGGCTACACCTTC; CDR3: CATSREQENYGYTF
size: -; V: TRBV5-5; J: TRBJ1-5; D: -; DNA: TGTGCCAGCAGCTGGCAGTTAAATCAGCCCCAGCATTTT; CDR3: CASSWQLNQPQHF
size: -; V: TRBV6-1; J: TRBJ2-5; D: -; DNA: TGTGCCAGCAGTGAGGGCCCTCAAGAGACCCAGTACTTC; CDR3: CASSEGPQETQYF
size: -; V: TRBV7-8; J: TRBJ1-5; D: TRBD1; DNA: TGTGCCAGCAGCTTAGAAACGGGACAGGGCAATCAGCCCCAGCATTTT; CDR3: CASSLETGQGNQPQHF
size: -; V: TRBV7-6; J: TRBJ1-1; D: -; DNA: TGTGCCAGCAGCTTAGAAGCGGTGAACACTGAAGCTTTCTTT; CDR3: CASSLEAVNTEAFF
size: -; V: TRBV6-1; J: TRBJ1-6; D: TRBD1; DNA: TGTGCCAGCAGGGGGACAGTCAATTCACCCCTCCACTTT; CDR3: CASRGTVNSPLHF
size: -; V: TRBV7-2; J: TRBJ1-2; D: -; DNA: TGTGCCAGCAGCCTTGAGAGATCTAACTATGGCTACACCTTC; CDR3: CASSLERSNYGYTF
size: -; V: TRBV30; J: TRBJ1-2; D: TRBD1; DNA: TGTGCCTGGAGTGTAAAGGGGGCTCGGGGGTATGGCTACACCTTC; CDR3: CAWSVKGARGYGYTF
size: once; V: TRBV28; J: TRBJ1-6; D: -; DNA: TGTGCCAGCAGCCTGACAGTGAGCTCCTATAATTCACCCCTCCACTTT; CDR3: CASSLTVSSYNSPLHF